The rows below give T cell receptor beta chains drawn from one sample of a study of kidney transplant recipient with SARS-CoV-2 infection. TCRdb re-called the reads through MiXCR, storing one row per CDR3 protein. This sample has 250,000 or so distinct CDR3 sequences, with 29% found just once. The sequencing used a blood sample, collected at baseline and between days 110 and 120 from a kidney transplant recipient. The source of these receptors is a male patient in his 30s who had COVID-19 and was a kidney transplant recipient. Part of the T cells may come from the graft donor. Both conserved end residues are trimmed from each CDR3. The order of the fields is CDR3 length, V gene, CDR3 protein.

17	TRBV3-1	ASSQDSPTSWGYTGELF
12	TRBV6-5	ASSSNQGYYEQY
15	TRBV25-1	ASSRTRELGKTHGYT
12	TRBV7-9	ASSPTRDGTEAF
12	TRBV20-1	SARALSGDEKLF
11	TRBV12-3/TRBV12-4	AGSFSATDTQY
14	TRBV24-1	ATSDPGQFGPGELF
15	TRBV21-1	ASSRRNSYTFSETQY
15	TRBV7-7	ASSRNTKCRKTYGYT
15	TRBV19	ASGWGQTNRKTYDYT
14	TRBV10-3	AISEGDRIAGGELF
13	TRBV27	ASSLLGGAIEKLF
14	TRBV3-1	ASSQGRTGARPGYT
9	TRBV29-1	SGGDVYEQY
15	TRBV3-1	ASSRTIPISIHTGAF
13	TRBV27	AGSSPGRSSYEQY
13	TRBV27	ASSPERGRGQPQH
15	TRBV11-2	ASSRKATSRKTYGYT
11	TRBV2	ASSESGRDGYT
15	TRBV25-1	ASSRPTELGKTYGYT
13	TRBV19	ASSPGQDLRYEQY
16	TRBV5-5	ASSPRSGLAGGQDTQY
11	TRBV9	ASRDDRDYGYT
13	TRBV5-1	ASRGNYYSTDTQY
15	TRBV15	ATSRTFGTGEYEKLF
11	TRBV5-5	ASSLDIYNEQF
15	TRBV7-9	ASSKCEYHGKTYGYT
13	TRBV5-5	ASSLAGTTSREQF
13	TRBV11-2	ASSLGTSLVETQY
14	TRBV4-1	ASSQDAAASSYEQY
11	TRBV6-5	ASSYSMIGEQY
11	TRBV5-6	TSSSAADTVGR
13	TRBV3-1	ASSQQGGGDQPQH
11	TRBV3-2	ASSLGRNYEQY
12	TRBV2	ASTGGRRQETQY
15	TRBV7-1	ASSTLCHEGKTYGYT
14	TRBV28	ASSFGGVHSHNEQF
9	TRBV5-6	ASSGPSEQY
13	TRBV2	ASNGGLGRRETQY
12	TRBV4-2	ASSQRDRVYGYT
14	TRBV7-9	ASSAIAGVGTGELF
16	TRBV3-1	ASSYVSPISGLTGELF
17	TRBV7-5	ISVPELEPEVGKTYGYT
14	TRBV30	AWTFERYRKTYGYT
15	TRBV6-5	ASSLGVECRKTYGYT
15	TRBV7-6	ASSIPHESRKTYGYT
15	TRBV11-1	ASSQFIKAGKTYGYT
9	TRBV29-1	SVVARYEQY
14	TRBV6-5	ASSALLTGNAGELF
15	TRBV11-1	ASSVEDKAGKTYGYT
12	TRBV9	ASSPLAIAGEQF
15	TRBV6-2/TRBV6-3	ASSGAACIGKTYGYT
17	TRBV6-2/TRBV6-3	ASSYLYNTGEQRWDIQY
11	TRBV19	ASIKVSPNEQF